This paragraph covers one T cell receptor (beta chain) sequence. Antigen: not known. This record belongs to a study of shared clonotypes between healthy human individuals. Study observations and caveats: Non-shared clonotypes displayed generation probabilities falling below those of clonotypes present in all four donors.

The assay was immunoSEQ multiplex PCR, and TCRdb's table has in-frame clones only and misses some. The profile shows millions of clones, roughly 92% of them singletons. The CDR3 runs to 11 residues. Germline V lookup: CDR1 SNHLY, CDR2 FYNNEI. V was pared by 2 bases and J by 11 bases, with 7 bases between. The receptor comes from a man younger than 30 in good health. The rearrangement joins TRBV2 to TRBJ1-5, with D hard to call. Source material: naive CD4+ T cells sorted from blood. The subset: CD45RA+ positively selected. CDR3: CASSELRAQHF. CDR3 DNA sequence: TGTGCCAGCAGTGAACTCCGCGCCCAGCATTTT.